Presented here are 23 T cell receptor beta chains from one specimen sequenced in a study of regulatory T cells in long-lasting Graves disease. The TCR beta library used iRepertoire HTBI primers with Arm-PCR amplification of CDR3. TCRdb re-called the multiplex PCR reads through MiXCR, storing one row per CDR3 protein. The sample has about 430,000 distinct CDR3 sequences, 21% seen once. Time point in this sample: persistent/refractory GD, antithyroid drugs over 5 years with positive TRAb. RNA isolated from PBMCs was used to make the TCR library. Sequences were derived from peripheral blood mononuclear cells (PBMCs), sampled when the disease was refractory, from a patient treated with antithyroid drugs. The receptor set was obtained from a female donor with Graves disease.

As regards this clonotype: This clone may be a read error of a much larger clone one base away. The rearrangement joins TRBV11-2 to TRBJ2-1, with 8 nucleotides matching TRBD1. The CDR3 length is 14 residues. Germline CDR1 reads SGHAT; CDR2 reads FQNNGV. The CDR3 DNA follows: TGTGCCAGCAGCCCCGCCACAGGGGGTAATGAGCAGCTCTTC. It yields the protein CASSPATGGNEQLF.

The gene calls are TRBV28 and TRBJ2-5; TRBD2 agrees at 14 bases. CDR3 length: 17 amino acids. CDR1 and CDR2 (germline): MDHEN, SYDVKM. Trimming took 5 bases from V and 1 from J; bases not matched to a gene: 6. The CDR3 nucleotides are TGTGCCAGCAGTCCGCCGGGACTAGCGGGGGTCCAAGAGACCCAGTACTTC. This translates into CASSPPGLAGVQETQYF.

This clonotype was recorded at least ten times. The chain links TRBV20-1 to TRBJ2-7; possibly TRBD2 for D (5 bases). CDR3 length: 11 amino acids. Germline CDR1 is DFQATT and CDR2 is SNEGSKA (reference sequence). The CDR3 DNA reads as TGCAGCAGCGGAAAATCCTACGAGCAGTACTTC. Its translation: CSSGKSYEQYF.

A single count supports this clonotype. Germline is not matched at one junction end, which may reflect a read error. The chain combines TRBV2 with TRBJ2-6; D may be TRBD1 (5 bases). Germline loops: CDR1 SNHLY, CDR2 FYNNEI. The CDR3 is 16 residues long. The CDR3 protein is CAGSGHAGSGANVLTF. The CDR3 nucleotides read TGTGCCGGCAGTGGACATGCCGGCTCTGGGGCCAACGTCCTGACCTTC.

This clonotype came up many times. The gene calls are TRBV7-9 and TRBJ2-2; the D is unclear. This CDR3 spans 12 amino acids. The germline gives CDR1 SEHNR, CDR2 FQNEAQ (reference sequence). The V and J ends lost 3 bases and 9 bases respectively, with 8 bases between them. The DNA for the CDR3 is TGTGCCAGCAGCTTCTACGCCTGGGAGCTGTTTTTT. This gives the protein CASSFYAWELFF.

This clonotype appeared a single time. A much larger clone differs by one base, so this may be a read error. The V gene is TRBV20-1, the J gene TRBJ2-1; 10 bases agree with TRBD2. Germline CDR1 is DFQATT and CDR2 is SNEGSKA (reference sequence). J gave up 4 bases and V 7 bases, and 10 bases lay outside the gene matches. The CDR3 loop spans 15 amino acids. The CDR3 coding sequence is TGCAGTGTCGCGGGAAGGACTAGCGGATACAATGAGCAGTTCTTC. Translating it yields CSVAGRTSGYNEQFF.

The gene calls are TRBV7-9 and TRBJ2-3; 11 positions agree with TRBD2. CDR3 length: 15 amino acids. CDR1 and CDR2 from the germline V gene are SEHNR and FQNEAQ (reference sequence). After removal of 2 bases from V and 4 bases from J, the junction contained 2 bases not matched to a gene. The chain's CDR3 is CASSLLAGGSDTQYF. The CDR3 bases are TGTGCCAGCAGCTTACTAGCGGGAGGATCAGATACGCAGTATTTT.

This clonotype was counted at least ten times. This chain uses TRBV6-5 with TRBJ2-2; D is undetermined. There are 14 residues in the CDR3. Germline CDR1 is MNHEY and CDR2 is SVGAGI. The ends were cut back, 0 bases at V and 4 bases at J, with 6 bases in the middle. The CDR3: CASSYSTGTGELFF. CDR3 nucleotide sequence: TGTGCCAGCAGTTACTCGACCGGCACCGGGGAGCTGTTTTTT.

The chain uses TRBV25-1 and TRBJ1-1; the match to TRBD1 covers 7 bases. CDR3 length: 11 amino acids. V lost 7 bases to trimming and J lost 11 bases; unmatched junction nucleotides: 7. The germline gives CDR1 MGHDK, CDR2 SYGVNS. CDR3 protein: CASTTGVLAFF. Here the CDR3 DNA reads TGTGCCAGCACAACAGGGGTGCTGGCTTTCTTT.

This clonotype came up a few times. CDR3 nucleotide sequence: TGCGCCAGCAGCCAACCACAGAGACGGCGGCAGGAAGGCTACACCTTC. Translating gives CASSQPQRRRQEGYTF. The chain links TRBV4-1 to TRBJ1-2; D remains unclear. Per the germline V gene, CDR1 is MGHRA and CDR2 is YSYEKL. The CDR3 covers 16 residues. Trimming left V 2 bases short and J 8 bases short, with 21 bases between.

A remark on this clonotype: Given a much more abundant clone one base away, this may be a read error. As the CDR3 is not closed by the conserved phenylalanine or tryptophan, this likely results from a read error. The V call is TRBV10-3, the J call TRBJ1-2, with D maybe TRBD1 (6 bases). Trimming pared 5 bases from V and 4 bases from J, leaving 11 bases between. CDR1 and CDR2 (germline): ENHRY, SYGVKD. The CDR3 has 13 residues. CDR3 protein: CAISPGQAYGYTS. In nucleotides, the CDR3 is TGTGCCATCAGTCCGGGACAAGCCTATGGCTACACCTCC.

This clonotype came up many times. The chain couples TRBV2 to TRBJ1-4; D might be TRBD1 (5 bases). The length of the CDR3 is 14 residues. Germline lookup yields CDR1 SNHLY and CDR2 FYNNEI. The V gene lost 11 bases and the J gene lost 6 bases, with 19 bases spanning the gap. For the CDR3, the DNA is TGTGCCGCGGCGACAGACAGCACGTATGAAAAACTGTTTTTT. This translates into CAAATDSTYEKLFF.

In this sample, this clonotype turned up a few times. The chain joins TRBV20-1 to TRBJ1-5, with D uncertain. The ends were cut back, 3 bases at V and 1 base at J, with 13 bases in the middle. The V gene's germline CDR1 is DFQATT and CDR2 SNEGSKA (reference sequence). There are 15 residues in the CDR3. The CDR3 loop is CSASASQWSNQPQHF. The CDR3 DNA sequence: TGCAGTGCTAGTGCGTCCCAGTGGAGCAATCAGCCCCAGCATTTT.

At least ten counts were recorded for this clonotype. The rearrangement uses TRBV6-1 and TRBJ1-1; D gene ambiguous. There are 15 residues in the CDR3. Germline loops: CDR1 MNHNS, CDR2 SASEGT. The germline V and J ends were trimmed by 7 bases and 0 bases, with 15 bases remaining between them. CDR3 sequence: CASNGLGNMNTEAFF. CDR3 DNA sequence: TGTGCCAGCAACGGACTGGGGAACATGAACACTGAAGCTTTCTTT.

This clonotype was seen a handful of times. The J gene is TRBJ2-1, the V gene TRBV28; 9 positions match TRBD2. The germline V gene encodes CDR1 MDHEN and CDR2 SYDVKM. V lost 3 bases and J lost 6; bases outside the gene matches: 9. The CDR3 consists of 16 residues. The chain's CDR3 is CASSLTSGTVRNEQFF. The CDR3 region has the DNA TGTGCCAGCAGTTTGACTAGCGGAACCGTGCGCAATGAGCAGTTCTTC.

This clonotype was observed many times. V usage is TRBV2 and J usage is TRBJ2-7, with unresolved D. The length of the CDR3 is 14 residues. V was shortened by 1 base and J by 2 bases, with 9 bases between the two germline ends. CDR1 is SNHLY and CDR2 is FYNNEI in the germline V gene. This chain's CDR3 is CASSEGGQAYEQYF. DNA of the CDR3: TGTGCCAGCAGTGAAGGTGGTCAAGCCTACGAGCAGTACTTC.

J is TRBJ2-3 and V is TRBV28; 9 positions agree with TRBD2. The CDR3 contains 16 residues. CDR1 is MDHEN and CDR2 is SYDVKM in the germline V gene. J lost 2 bases, V lost 4 bases, and 7 bases had no gene match. CDR3 region: CASSSRLAVNTDTQYF. In nucleotides, the CDR3 is TGTGCCAGCAGTTCGAGACTAGCGGTAAACACAGATACGCAGTATTTT.

The chain is built from TRBV28 and TRBJ2-1; D gene unclear. The CDR3 sequence is 12 residues long. The V end was cut by 7 bases, the J end by 9 bases, with 13 bases between. Germline CDR1 and CDR2: MDHEN and SYDVKM. CDR3 nucleotides: TGTGCCAGCATTGGGCTCTCGGGTGAGCAGTTCTTC. Translated, it gives CASIGLSGEQFF.

The sample holds a few counts of this clonotype. The chain employs TRBV6-5 and TRBJ2-1, with TRBD2 matching 9 bases. Germline CDR1 and CDR2: MNHEY and SVGAGI. The ends lost 3 bases at V and 7 bases at J; junction bases unmatched: 7. The CDR3 contains 15 residues. As DNA, the CDR3 is TGTGCCAGCAGTTATAGCGGGAGTGGCTTGAATGAGCAGTTCTTC. This encodes CASSYSGSGLNEQFF.

At least ten counts were recorded for this clonotype. The J gene is TRBJ1-2, the V gene TRBV28; D uncertain. The V gene lost 3 bases and the J gene lost 2 bases, with 7 bases spanning the gap. Germline lookup yields CDR1 MDHEN and CDR2 SYDVKM. The CDR3 runs 13 residues. CDR3 sequence: CASSFRFNYGYTF. CDR3 sequence (DNA): TGTGCCAGCAGTTTTCGGTTCAACTATGGCTACACCTTC.

The chain couples TRBV11-2 to TRBJ1-1; 7 positions match TRBD1. Germline V CDR1 and CDR2: SGHAT, FQNNGV. The ends lost 2 bases at V and 5 bases at J; junction bases unmatched: 8. The CDR3 covers 15 residues. The CDR3: CASSLLAGGPTEAFF. CDR3 nucleotides: TGTGCCAGCAGCTTACTCGCAGGGGGGCCAACTGAAGCTTTCTTT.

Ten or more counts support this clonotype. V is TRBV6-1 and J is TRBJ2-7; possibly TRBD2 for D (6 bases). V was pared by 6 bases and J by 7 bases, with 19 bases between. CDR3 length: 14 amino acids. The germline V gene has CDR1 MNHNS and CDR2 SASEGT. CDR3 DNA sequence: TGTGCCAGCAGGTCCGGGACGGCCGCGGGGGAGCAGTACTTC. It specifies CASRSGTAAGEQYF.

This clonotype has a count of ten or more. The V gene is TRBV15, the J gene TRBJ2-7; 8 nucleotides align to TRBD2. Per the germline V gene, CDR1 is LNHNV and CDR2 is YYDKDF (reference sequence). The CDR3 contains 13 residues. Trimming at V came to 2 bases and at J to 6 bases, leaving 3 bases not matched to a gene. This chain's CDR3 is CATSRKLAVEQYF. The CDR3 nucleotides read TGTGCCACCAGCAGAAAACTAGCGGTCGAGCAGTACTTC.